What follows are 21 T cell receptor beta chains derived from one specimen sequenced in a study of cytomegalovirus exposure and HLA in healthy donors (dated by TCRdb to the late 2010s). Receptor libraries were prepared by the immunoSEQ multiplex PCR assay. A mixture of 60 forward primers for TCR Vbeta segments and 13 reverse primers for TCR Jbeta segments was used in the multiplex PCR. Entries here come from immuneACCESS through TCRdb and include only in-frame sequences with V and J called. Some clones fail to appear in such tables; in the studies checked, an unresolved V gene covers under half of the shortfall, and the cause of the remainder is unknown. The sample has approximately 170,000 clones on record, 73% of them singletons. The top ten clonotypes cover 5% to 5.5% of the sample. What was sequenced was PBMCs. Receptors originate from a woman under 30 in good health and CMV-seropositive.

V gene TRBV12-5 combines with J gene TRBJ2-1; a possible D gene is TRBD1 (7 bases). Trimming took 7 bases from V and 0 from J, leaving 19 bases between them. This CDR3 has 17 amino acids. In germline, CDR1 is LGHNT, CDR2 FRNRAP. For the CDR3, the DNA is TGTGCTAGTGTCTTGGCGGGACAGACCTCCTCCTACAATGAGCAGTTCTTC. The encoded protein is CASVLAGQTSSYNEQFF.

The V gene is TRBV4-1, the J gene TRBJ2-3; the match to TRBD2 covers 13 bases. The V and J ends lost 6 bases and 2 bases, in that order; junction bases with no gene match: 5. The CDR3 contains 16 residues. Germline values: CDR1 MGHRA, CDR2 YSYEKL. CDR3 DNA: TGCGCCAGCAGGATGGGACTAGCGGGGTCCACAGATACGCAGTATTTT. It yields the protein CASRMGLAGSTDTQYF.

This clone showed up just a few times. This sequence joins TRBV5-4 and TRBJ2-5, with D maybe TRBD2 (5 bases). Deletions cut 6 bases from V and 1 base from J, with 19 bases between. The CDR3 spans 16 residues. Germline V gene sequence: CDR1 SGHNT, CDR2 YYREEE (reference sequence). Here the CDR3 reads CASTPAVARVQETQYF. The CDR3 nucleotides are TGTGCCAGCACCCCCGCCGTAGCGCGCGTCCAAGAGACCCAGTACTTC.

The CDR3 DNA sequence: TGTGCCAGCAGCTCACCGACTCGATACAATGAGCAGTTCTTC. Translating gives CASSSPTRYNEQFF. The chain joins TRBV7-2 to TRBJ2-1, with unresolved D. The ends were cut back, 4 bases at V and 4 bases at J, with 11 bases in the middle. The CDR3 sequence is 14 residues long. Germline V gives CDR1 SGHTA, CDR2 FQGNSA.

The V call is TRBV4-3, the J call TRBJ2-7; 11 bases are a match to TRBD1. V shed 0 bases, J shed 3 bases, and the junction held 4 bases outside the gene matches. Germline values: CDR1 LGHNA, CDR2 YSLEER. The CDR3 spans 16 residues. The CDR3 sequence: CASSQDPGTGGYEQYF. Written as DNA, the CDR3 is TGCGCCAGCAGCCAAGATCCCGGGACAGGGGGCTACGAGCAGTACTTC.

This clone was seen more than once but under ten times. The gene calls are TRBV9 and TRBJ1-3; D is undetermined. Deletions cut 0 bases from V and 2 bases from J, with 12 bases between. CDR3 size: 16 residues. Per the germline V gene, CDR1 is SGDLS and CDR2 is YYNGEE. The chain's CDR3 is CASSVGRAAAGNTIYF. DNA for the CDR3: TGTGCCAGCAGCGTAGGGAGGGCCGCAGCTGGAAACACCATATATTTT.

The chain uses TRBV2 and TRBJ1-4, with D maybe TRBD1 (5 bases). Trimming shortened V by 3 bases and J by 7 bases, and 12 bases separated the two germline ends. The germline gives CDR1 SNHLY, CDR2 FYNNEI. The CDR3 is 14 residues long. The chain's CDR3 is CASSDEQGGEKLFF. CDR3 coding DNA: TGTGCCAGCAGTGATGAGCAGGGTGGTGAAAAACTGTTTTTT.

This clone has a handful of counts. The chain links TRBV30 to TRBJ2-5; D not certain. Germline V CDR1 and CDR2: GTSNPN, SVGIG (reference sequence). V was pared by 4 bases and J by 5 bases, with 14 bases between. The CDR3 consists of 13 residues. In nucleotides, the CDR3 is TGTGCCTGGACCCTTCTGGGCCGGGAGACCCAGTACTTC. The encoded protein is CAWTLLGRETQYF.

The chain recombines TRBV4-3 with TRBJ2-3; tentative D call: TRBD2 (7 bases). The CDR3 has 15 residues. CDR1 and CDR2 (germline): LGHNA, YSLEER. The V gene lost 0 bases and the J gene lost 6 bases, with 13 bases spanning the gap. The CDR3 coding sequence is TGCGCCAGCAGCCAAGAGCGGGGGCGCTGGGATACGCAGTATTTT. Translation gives CASSQERGRWDTQYF.

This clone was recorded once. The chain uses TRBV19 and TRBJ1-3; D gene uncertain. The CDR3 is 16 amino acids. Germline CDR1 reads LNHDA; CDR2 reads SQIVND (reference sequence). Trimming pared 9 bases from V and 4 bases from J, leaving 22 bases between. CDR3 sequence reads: CASLPSRYPGGNTIYF. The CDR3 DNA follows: TGTGCCAGCCTCCCCTCGAGGTATCCTGGGGGAAACACCATATATTTT.

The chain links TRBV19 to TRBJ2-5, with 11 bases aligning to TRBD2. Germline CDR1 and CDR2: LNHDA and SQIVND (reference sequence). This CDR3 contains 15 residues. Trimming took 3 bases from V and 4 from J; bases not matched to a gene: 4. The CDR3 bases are TGTGCCAGTAGTATGACTAGCGGGGTGGTAGAGACCCAGTACTTC. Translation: CASSMTSGVVETQYF. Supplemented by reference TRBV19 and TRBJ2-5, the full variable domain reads DGGITQSPKYLFRKEGQNVTLSCEQNLNHDAMYWYRQDPGQGLRLIYYSQIVNDFQKGDIAEGYSVSREKKESFPLTVTSAQKNPTAFYLCASSMTSGVVETQYFGPGTRLLVL.

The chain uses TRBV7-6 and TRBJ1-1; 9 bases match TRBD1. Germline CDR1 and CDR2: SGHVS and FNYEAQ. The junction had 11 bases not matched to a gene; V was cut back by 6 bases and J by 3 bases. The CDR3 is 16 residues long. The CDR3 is CASRVNRGLSDTEAFF. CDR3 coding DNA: TGTGCCAGCAGAGTGAACAGGGGGCTTTCGGACACTGAAGCTTTCTTT.

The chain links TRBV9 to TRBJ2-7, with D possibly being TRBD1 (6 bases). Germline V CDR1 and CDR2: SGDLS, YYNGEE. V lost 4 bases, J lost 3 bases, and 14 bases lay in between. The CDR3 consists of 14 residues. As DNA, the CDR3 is TGTGCCAGCAGCCCCCGGACAGAAAACTACGAGCAGTACTTC. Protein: CASSPRTENYEQYF.

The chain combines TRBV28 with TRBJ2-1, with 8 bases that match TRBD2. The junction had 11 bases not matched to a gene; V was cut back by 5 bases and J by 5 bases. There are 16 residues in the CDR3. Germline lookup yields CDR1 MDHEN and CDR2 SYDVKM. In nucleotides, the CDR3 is TGTGCCAGCAGTCCCGCGGGGGGTTTTGCCAACAATGAGCAGTTCTTC. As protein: CASSPAGGFANNEQFF.

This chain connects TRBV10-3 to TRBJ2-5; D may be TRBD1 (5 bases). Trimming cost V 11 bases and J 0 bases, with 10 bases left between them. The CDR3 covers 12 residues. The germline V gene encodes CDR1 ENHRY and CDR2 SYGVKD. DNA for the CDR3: TGTGCCGTCCAGGGCCACCAAGAGACCCAGTACTTC. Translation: CAVQGHQETQYF.

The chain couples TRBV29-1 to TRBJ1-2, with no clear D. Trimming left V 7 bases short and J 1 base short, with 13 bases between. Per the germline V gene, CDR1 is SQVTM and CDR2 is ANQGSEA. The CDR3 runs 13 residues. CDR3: CSDGPTNNYGYTF. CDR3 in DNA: TGCAGCGACGGGCCGACTAATAACTATGGCTACACCTTC.

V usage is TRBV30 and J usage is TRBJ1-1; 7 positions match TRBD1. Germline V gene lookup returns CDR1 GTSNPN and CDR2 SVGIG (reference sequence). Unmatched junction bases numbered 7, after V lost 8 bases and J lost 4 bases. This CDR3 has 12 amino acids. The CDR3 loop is CAEGQPGTEAFF. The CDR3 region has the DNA TGTGCCGAGGGACAGCCGGGCACTGAAGCTTTCTTT.

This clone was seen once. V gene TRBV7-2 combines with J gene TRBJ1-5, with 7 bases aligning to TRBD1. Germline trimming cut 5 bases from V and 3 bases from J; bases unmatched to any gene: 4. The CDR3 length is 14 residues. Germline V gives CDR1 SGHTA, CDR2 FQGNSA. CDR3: CASSLTGYNQPQHF. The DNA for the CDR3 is TGTGCCAGCAGCCTGACAGGGTACAATCAGCCCCAGCATTTT. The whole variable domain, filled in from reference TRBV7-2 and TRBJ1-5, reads GAGVSQSPSNKVTEKGKDVELRCDPISGHTALYWYRQSLGQGLEFLIYFQGNSAPDKSGLPSDRFSAERTGGSVSTLTIQRTQQEDSAVYLCASSLTGYNQPQHFGDGTRLSIL.

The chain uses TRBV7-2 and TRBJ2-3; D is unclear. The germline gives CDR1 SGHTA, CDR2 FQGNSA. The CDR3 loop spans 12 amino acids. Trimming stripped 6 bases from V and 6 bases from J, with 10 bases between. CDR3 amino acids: CASSIKADTQYF. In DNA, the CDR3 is TGTGCCAGCAGTATAAAAGCGGATACGCAGTATTTT.

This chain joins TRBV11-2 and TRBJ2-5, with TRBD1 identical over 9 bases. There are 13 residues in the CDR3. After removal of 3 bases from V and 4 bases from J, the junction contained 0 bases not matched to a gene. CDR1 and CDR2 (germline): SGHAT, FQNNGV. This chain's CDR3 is CASSLDRGETQYF. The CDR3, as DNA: TGTGCCAGCAGCTTGGACAGGGGAGAGACCCAGTACTTC.

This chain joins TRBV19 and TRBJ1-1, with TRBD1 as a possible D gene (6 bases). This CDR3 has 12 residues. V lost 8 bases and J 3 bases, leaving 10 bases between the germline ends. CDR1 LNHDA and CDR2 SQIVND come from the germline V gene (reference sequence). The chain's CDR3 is CASEQGYTEAFF. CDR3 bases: TGTGCCAGTGAGCAGGGGTACACTGAAGCTTTCTTT.